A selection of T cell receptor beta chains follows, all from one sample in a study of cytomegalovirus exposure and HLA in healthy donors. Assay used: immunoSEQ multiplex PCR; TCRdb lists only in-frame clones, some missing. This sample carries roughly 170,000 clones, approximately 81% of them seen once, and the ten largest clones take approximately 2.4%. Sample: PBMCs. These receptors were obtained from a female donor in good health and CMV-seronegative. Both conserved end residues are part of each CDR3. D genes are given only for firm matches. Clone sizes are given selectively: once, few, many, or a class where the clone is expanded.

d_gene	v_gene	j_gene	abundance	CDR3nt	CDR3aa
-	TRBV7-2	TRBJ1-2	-	TGTGCCAGCAGCCGGGGGGGTGGACCTAACTATGGCTACACCTTC	CASSRGGGPNYGYTF
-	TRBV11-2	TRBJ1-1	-	TGTGCCAGCAGCTTAGAAGGGGCAGGGACTGAAGCTTTCTTT	CASSLEGAGTEAFF
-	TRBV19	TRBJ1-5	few	TGTGCCAGTAGTATAAATGCCGGTCAGCCCCAGCATTTT	CASSINAGQPQHF
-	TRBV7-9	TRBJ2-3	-	TGTGCCAGCAGCCAGTCCACAGGAGGCACAGATACGCAGTATTTT	CASSQSTGGTDTQYF
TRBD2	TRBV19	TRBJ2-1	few	TGTGCCAGTAGTATAGTTCTAGCGGGGGGATCCTACAATGAGCAGTTCTTC	CASSIVLAGGSYNEQFF
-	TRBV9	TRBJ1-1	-	TGTGCCAGCACCCTAGGGGCAGGGGTGAACACTGAAGCTTTCTTT	CASTLGAGVNTEAFF
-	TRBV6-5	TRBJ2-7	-	TGTGCCACCCGGGATCCAAGCTCCTACGAGCAGTACTTC	CATRDPSSYEQYF
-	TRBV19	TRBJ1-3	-	TGTGCCAGTAGTATTGTGACAGCTGGAAACACCATATATTTT	CASSIVTAGNTIYF
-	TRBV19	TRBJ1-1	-	TGTGCCAGTAGGGTTGGGGGGAGTGAAGCTTTCTTT	CASRVGGSEAFF
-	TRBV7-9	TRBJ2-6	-	TGTGCCAGCAGCTTAAACCAGGGCTCTGGGGCCAACGTCCTGACTTTC	CASSLNQGSGANVLTF
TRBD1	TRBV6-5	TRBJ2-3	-	TGTGCCAGCACTCCGGGACAGGGGGCGGGAGATACGCAGTATTTT	CASTPGQGAGDTQYF
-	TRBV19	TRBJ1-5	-	TGTGCCAGTAGCCCGCAGGGTCGAGGAAGCAATCAGCCCCAGCATTTT	CASSPQGRGSNQPQHF
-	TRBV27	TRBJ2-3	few	TGTGCCAGCAGTCTAGTGCGCCCCACAGATACGCAGTATTTT	CASSLVRPTDTQYF
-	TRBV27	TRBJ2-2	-	TGTGCCAGCAGTCTCCAGGGGCAAACCGGGGAGCTGTTTTTT	CASSLQGQTGELFF
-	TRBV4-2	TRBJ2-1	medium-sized	TGTGCCAGCAGCCTAGATAGTACGAGCTCCTACAATGAGCAGTTCTTC	CASSLDSTSSYNEQFF
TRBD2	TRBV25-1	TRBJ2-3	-	TGTGCCAGCAGTGAAGTAGGGAGCGGGAGGGTCTCAGATACGCAGTATTTT	CASSEVGSGRVSDTQYF
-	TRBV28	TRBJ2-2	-	TGTGCCAGCAGTTTATGGCACCAAACCAGCGGGGAGCTGTTTTTT	CASSLWHQTSGELFF
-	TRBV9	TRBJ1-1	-	TGTGCCAGCGGAGGGGGGGGGATGAACACTGAAGCTTTCTTT	CASGGGGMNTEAFF
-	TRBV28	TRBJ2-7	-	TGTGCCAGCACCCGGACACCTTCCTACGAGCAGTACTTC	CASTRTPSYEQYF
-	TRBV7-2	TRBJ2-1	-	TGTGCCAGCAGCTTAGGGCTGAATGTGGCGGACAATGAGCAGTTCTTC	CASSLGLNVADNEQFF
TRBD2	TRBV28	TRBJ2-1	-	TGTGCCAGCAGTTTAAAATTCTTAGCGGGAGGTGGCTATGAGCAGTTCTTC	CASSLKFLAGGGYEQFF
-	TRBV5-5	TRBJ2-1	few	TGTGCCAGCAGCTTGGAGCTAGCGAGGGAGCAGTTCTTC	CASSLELAREQFF
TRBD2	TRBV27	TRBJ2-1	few	TGTGCCAGCAGTTCCGGGACTAGGGGCCCCAGCTCCTACAATGAGCAGTTCTTC	CASSSGTRGPSSYNEQFF
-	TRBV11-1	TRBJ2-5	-	TGTGCCAGCAGCGTCCCCGGGCAAGAGACCCAGTACTTC	CASSVPGQETQYF
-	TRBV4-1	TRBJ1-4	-	TGCGCCAGCAGCCAAGATCCCGCAGGGGCTGGTAGAAAACTGTTTTTT	CASSQDPAGAGRKLFF
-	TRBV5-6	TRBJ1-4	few	TGTGCCAGCACCCTCGGGGGGCGAAGGGAAAAACTGTTTTTT	CASTLGGRREKLFF
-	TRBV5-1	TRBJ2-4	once	TGCGCCAGCTCAACCGTCACAGAAAACATTCAGTACTTC	CASSTVTENIQYF
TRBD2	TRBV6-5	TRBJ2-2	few	TGTGCCAGCAGTGGACTAGCGGGAGGTACCGGGGAGCTGTTTTTT	CASSGLAGGTGELFF
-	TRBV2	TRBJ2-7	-	TGTGCCAGCACGACAGCGGGCGCCGTTAAGGGCGAGCAGTACTTC	CASTTAGAVKGEQYF
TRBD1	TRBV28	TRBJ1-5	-	TGTGCCAGCAGGCAGGGGGTGAACAATCAGCCCCAGCATTTT	CASRQGVNNQPQHF
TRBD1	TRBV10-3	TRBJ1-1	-	TGTGCCATCAAAGGGACAGGGGAAAGGGAAGCTTTCTTT	CAIKGTGEREAFF
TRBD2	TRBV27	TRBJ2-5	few	TGTGCCAGCAGTTTTCGGACTAGCCGCCACCAAGAGACCCAGTACTTC	CASSFRTSRHQETQYF
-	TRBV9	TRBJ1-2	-	TGTGCCAGCAGCCCTCCGGGAAATAACTATGGCTACACCTTC	CASSPPGNNYGYTF
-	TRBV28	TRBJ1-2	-	TGTGCCAGCAGTTTCGGCGGTGACTATGGCTACACCTTC	CASSFGGDYGYTF
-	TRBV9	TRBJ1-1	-	TGTGCCAGCGGACAGACACACACTGAAGCTTTCTTT	CASGQTHTEAFF
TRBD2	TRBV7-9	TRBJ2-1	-	TGTGCCAGCAGCTTAGCAGGGACTAGCGGGACCGTTAATGAGCAGTTCTTC	CASSLAGTSGTVNEQFF
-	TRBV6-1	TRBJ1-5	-	TGTGCCAGCAGCGGTATAATCGGGGATCAGCCCCAGCATTTT	CASSGIIGDQPQHF
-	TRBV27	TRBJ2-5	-	TGTGCCAGCAGTTTCAGCGCGTACCAAGAGACCCAGTACTTC	CASSFSAYQETQYF
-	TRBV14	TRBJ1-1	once	TGTGCCAGCAGCCAGGATGGGCCCTACACTGAAGCTTTCTTT	CASSQDGPYTEAFF
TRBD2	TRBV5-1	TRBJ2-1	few	TGCGCCAGCAGCCCACATAGCGGGGGCACCTACAATGAGCAGTTCTTC	CASSPHSGGTYNEQFF
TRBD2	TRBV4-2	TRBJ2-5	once	TGTGCCAGCAGCCAGGGGACTAGCGGGGGGGATCAAGAGACCCAGTACTTC	CASSQGTSGGDQETQYF
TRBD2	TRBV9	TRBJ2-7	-	TGTGCCAGCAGCGTTGGGGGGGTAACGGGCGAGCAGTACTTC	CASSVGGVTGEQYF
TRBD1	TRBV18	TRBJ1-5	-	TGTGCCAGCTCACCGGAACCGGGACAGGGGGGCAATCAGCCCCAGCATTTT	CASSPEPGQGGNQPQHF
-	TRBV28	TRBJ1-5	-	TGTGCCACTCGCGGAGGGTATAGCAATCAGCCCCAGCATTTT	CATRGGYSNQPQHF